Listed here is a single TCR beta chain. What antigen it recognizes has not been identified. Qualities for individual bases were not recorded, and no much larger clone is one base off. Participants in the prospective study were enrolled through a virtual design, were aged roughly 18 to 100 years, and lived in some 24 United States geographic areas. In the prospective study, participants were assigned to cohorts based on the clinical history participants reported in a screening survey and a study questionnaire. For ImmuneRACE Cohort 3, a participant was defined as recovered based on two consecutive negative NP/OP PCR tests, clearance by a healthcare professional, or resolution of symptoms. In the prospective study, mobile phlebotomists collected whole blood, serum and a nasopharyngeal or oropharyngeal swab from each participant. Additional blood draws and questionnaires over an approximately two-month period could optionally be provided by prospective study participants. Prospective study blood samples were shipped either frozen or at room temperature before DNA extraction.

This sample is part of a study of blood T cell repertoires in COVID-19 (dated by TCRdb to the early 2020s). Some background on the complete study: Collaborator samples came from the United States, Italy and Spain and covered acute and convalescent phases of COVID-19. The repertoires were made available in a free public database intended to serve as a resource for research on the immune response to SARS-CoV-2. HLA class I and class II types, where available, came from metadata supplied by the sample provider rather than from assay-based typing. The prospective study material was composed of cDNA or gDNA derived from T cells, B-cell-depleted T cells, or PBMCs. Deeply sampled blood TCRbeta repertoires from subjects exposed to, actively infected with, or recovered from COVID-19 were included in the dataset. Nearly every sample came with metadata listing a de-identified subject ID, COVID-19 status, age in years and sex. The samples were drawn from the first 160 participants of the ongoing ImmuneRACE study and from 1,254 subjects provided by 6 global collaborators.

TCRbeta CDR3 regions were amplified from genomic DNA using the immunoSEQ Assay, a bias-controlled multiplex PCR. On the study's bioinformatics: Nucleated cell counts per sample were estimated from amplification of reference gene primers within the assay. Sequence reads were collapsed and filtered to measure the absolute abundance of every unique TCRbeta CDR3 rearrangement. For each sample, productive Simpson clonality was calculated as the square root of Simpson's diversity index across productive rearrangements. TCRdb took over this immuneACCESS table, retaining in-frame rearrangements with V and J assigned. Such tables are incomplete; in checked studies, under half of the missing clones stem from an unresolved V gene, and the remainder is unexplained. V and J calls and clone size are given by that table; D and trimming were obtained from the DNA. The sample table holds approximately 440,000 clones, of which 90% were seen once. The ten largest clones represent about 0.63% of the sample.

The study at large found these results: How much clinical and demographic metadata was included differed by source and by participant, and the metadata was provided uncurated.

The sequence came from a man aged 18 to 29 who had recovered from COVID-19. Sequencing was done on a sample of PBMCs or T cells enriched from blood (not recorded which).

The CDR3 protein: CASSDILGNEQFF. The DNA sequence is as follows: TGTGCCAGCAGTGACATACTAGGCAATGAGCAGTTCTTC. This receptor chain uses TRBV6-4 and TRBJ2-1, with TRBD2 perhaps the D gene, on 5 matching bases. The CDR3 measures 13 amino acids from cysteine to phenylalanine. This entry keeps only the CDR3 DNA: 39 bases, framed from base 1. The germline V gene provides CDR1 MRHNA and CDR2 SNTAGT. V is shortened by 2 bases, J by 6 bases, and the region joining them spans 8 bases.